Following are 26 T cell receptor beta chains from one sample sequenced in a study of blood T cell repertoires in COVID-19. Profiling relied on immunoSEQ multiplex PCR, and the TCRdb table lists in-frame clones only, not all of them. The table lists around 170,000 clones, about 80% of them singletons, with 12% in the top ten. Source material: PBMCs or T cells enriched from blood (not recorded which). The receptors derive from a man between 45 and 60 years old who had recovered from COVID-19.

The rearrangement uses TRBV6-2 or TRBV6-3 and TRBJ2-6, with 8 bases that match TRBD1. CDR3 length: 21 residues. V shed 5 bases and J 3 bases; nucleotides not matched to a gene: 21. Germline loops: CDR1 MNHEY, CDR2 SVGEGT. This CDR3 reads CASSPGATGAFWLDGANVLTF. CDR3 in DNA: TGTGCCAGCAGTCCAGGGGCGACAGGGGCATTTTGGTTGGATGGGGCCAACGTCCTGACTTTC.

The gene calls are TRBV4-1 and TRBJ2-2; 7 bases are a match to TRBD2. With 1 base clipped from V and 4 bases from J, the junction kept 9 bases outside the gene matches. Germline V gene data show CDR1 as MGHRA and CDR2 as YSYEKL. The CDR3 is 17 residues long. This CDR3 is CASSQGWMGGFTGELFF. CDR3 nucleotide sequence: TGCGCCAGCAGCCAAGGCTGGATGGGGGGGTTCACCGGGGAGCTGTTTTTT.

CDR3 amino acids: CASRQLAGGPLGANVLTF. CDR3 nucleotides: TGCGCCAGCAGACAACTAGCGGGGGGGCCCCTTGGGGCCAACGTCCTGACTTTC. The chain carries TRBV4-1 and TRBJ2-6; 13 bases line up with TRBD2. This CDR3 has 18 residues. CDR1 and CDR2 from the germline V gene are MGHRA and YSYEKL. Trimming took 6 bases from V and 3 from J; bases not matched to a gene: 8.

The chain uses TRBV4-3 and TRBJ1-2; D might be TRBD1 (6 bases). V lost 0 bases, J lost 8 bases, and 7 bases lay in between. The CDR3 is 12 residues long. Germline V lookup: CDR1 LGHNA, CDR2 YSLEER. Written as DNA, the CDR3 is TGCGCCAGCAGCCAAGAGCAGGGGGGCTACACCTTC. Its translation: CASSQEQGGYTF.

The genes are TRBV7-9 and TRBJ2-7; weak D call: TRBD2 (5 bases). CDR3 length: 13 amino acids. CDR1 and CDR2 from the germline V gene are SEHNR and FQNEAQ (reference sequence). V was shortened by 8 bases and J by 1 base, with 12 bases between the two germline ends. CDR3 sequence: CASGRGISYEQYF. CDR3 DNA: TGTGCCAGCGGCCGAGGGATTTCCTACGAGCAGTACTTC.

The chain employs TRBV2 and TRBJ1-4; 8 bases match TRBD1. The CDR3 runs to 14 residues. The V and J ends lost 10 bases and 3 bases, in that order; junction bases with no gene match: 7. Germline lookup yields CDR1 SNHLY and CDR2 FYNNEI. The CDR3, as DNA: TGTGCCACCATAAAACAGGGGGCTAATGAAAAACTGTTTTTT. It specifies CATIKQGANEKLFF.

The genes are TRBV10-2 and TRBJ1-5; TRBD1 is a possible D gene (5 bases). The germline V gene encodes CDR1 WSHSY and CDR2 SAAADI. The CDR3 runs 16 residues. V was pared by 1 base and J by 0 bases, with 10 bases between. Here the CDR3 reads CASSEWGGDSNQPQHF. In nucleotides, the CDR3 is TGCGCCAGCAGTGAGTGGGGGGGAGATAGCAATCAGCCCCAGCATTTT.

As DNA, the CDR3 is TGTGCCAGTAGGAGCGACAGGGCCTATGGCTACACCTTC. Protein product: CASRSDRAYGYTF. This chain uses TRBV19 with TRBJ1-2, with 7 bases aligning to TRBD1. This CDR3 is 13 amino acids long. Germline assignment: CDR1 LNHDA and CDR2 SQIVND (reference sequence). The V gene end was trimmed by 6 bases and the J gene end by 4 bases; junction bases not matched to a gene: 5.

The chain employs TRBV18 and TRBJ1-1, with D unresolved. The germline CDR1 and CDR2 sequences are KGHSH and LQKENI. The CDR3 sequence is 16 residues long. Trimming took off 1 base at V and 0 bases at J, with 12 bases between the two ends. In nucleotides, the CDR3 is TGTGCCAGCTCACCACGCCAGGCAGCTTTGAACACTGAAGCTTTCTTT. This sequence encodes CASSPRQAALNTEAFF.

There are a few counts of this clone. This chain joins TRBV12-5 and TRBJ1-5, with a weak D call TRBD1 (6 bases). This CDR3 has 16 amino acids. Deletions cut 8 bases from V and 0 bases from J, with 17 bases between. In germline, CDR1 is LGHNT, CDR2 FRNRAP. In DNA, the CDR3 is TGTGCTAGTTGGGACACTCGACAAGTTAGCAATCAGCCCCAGCATTTT. Translating gives CASWDTRQVSNQPQHF. Using reference TRBV12-5 and TRBJ1-5 for the parts outside the CDR3, the full variable domain is DARVTQTPRHKVTEMGQEVTMRCQPILGHNTVFWYRQTMMQGLELLAYFRNRAPLDDSGMPKDRFSAEMPDATLATLKIQPSEPRDSAVYFCASWDTRQVSNQPQHFGDGTRLSIL.

V usage is TRBV7-2 and J usage is TRBJ1-2; tentatively, D is TRBD1 (6 bases). This CDR3 spans 13 amino acids. Germline V CDR1 and CDR2: SGHTA, FQGNSA. V shed 8 bases and J shed 4 bases, with 14 bases lying between them. CDR3 nucleotides: TGTGCCAGCCGGGGGGCTGGTTCCTATGGCTACACCTTC. This gives the protein CASRGAGSYGYTF.

This rearrangement joins TRBV12-5 to TRBJ1-1; no firm D call. This CDR3 has 14 residues. Germline values: CDR1 LGHNT, CDR2 FRNRAP. The V and J ends lost 5 bases and 2 bases respectively, with 12 bases between them. The CDR3 sequence: CASGALGGNTEAFF. CDR3 nucleotides: TGTGCTAGTGGTGCCCTCGGCGGAAACACTGAAGCTTTCTTT.

V usage is TRBV5-6 and J usage is TRBJ1-5; 7 bases agree with TRBD1. From germline, CDR1 is SGHDT and CDR2 YYEEEE. CDR3 length: 13 residues. V shed 3 bases, J shed 5 bases, and the junction held 2 bases outside the gene matches. The CDR3 coding sequence is TGTGCCAGCAGCTGGGGACAGTATCAGCCCCAGCATTTT. It translates to CASSWGQYQPQHF. Drawing the rest from reference TRBV5-6 and TRBJ1-5, the complete variable domain is DAGVTQSPTHLIKTRGQQVTLRCSPKSGHDTVSWYQQALGQGPQFIFQYYEEEERQRGNFPDRFSGHQFPNYSSELNVNALLLGDSALYLCASSWGQYQPQHFGDGTRLSIL.

In DNA, the CDR3 is TGTGCCAGCACCTTTCGAGGGGGCCGGGGAGATACGCAGTATTTT. Protein sequence: CASTFRGGRGDTQYF. The rearrangement uses TRBV2 and TRBJ2-3; 7 nucleotides agree with TRBD1. Germline CDR1 and CDR2: SNHLY and FYNNEI. The trim removed 7 bases at V and 5 bases at J, leaving 12 bases unmatched. This CDR3 is built from 15 residues.

This clone was detected once. The chain uses TRBV27 and TRBJ1-2; 7 bases are a match to TRBD1. CDR3 size: 14 residues. Germline values: CDR1 MNHEY, CDR2 SMNVEV (reference sequence). J gave up 8 bases and V 4 bases, and 10 bases lay outside the gene matches. CDR3 in DNA: TGTGCCAGCAGTTCACCGGGACAGTTTCTCGGCTACACCTTC. Protein product: CASSSPGQFLGYTF.

This chain connects TRBV7-9 to TRBJ2-2; tentative D call: TRBD2 (6 bases). Germline values: CDR1 SEHNR, CDR2 FQNEAQ (reference sequence). Trimming pared 3 bases from V and 5 bases from J, leaving 7 bases between. CDR3 length equals 13 residues. CDR3 loop: CASSFGGTGELFF. CDR3 coding DNA: TGTGCCAGCAGCTTTGGGGGGACCGGGGAGCTGTTTTTT.

This rearrangement joins TRBV2 to TRBJ2-2; 8 bases map to TRBD1. Germline V gene data show CDR1 as SNHLY and CDR2 as FYNNEI. The trim removed 6 bases at V and 4 bases at J, leaving 7 bases unmatched. The CDR3 totals 15 residues. The CDR3 loop reads CASSLGQGATGELFF. CDR3 sequence (DNA): TGTGCCAGCAGCCTTGGACAGGGCGCCACCGGGGAGCTGTTTTTT.

The V call is TRBV6-6, the J call TRBJ1-6; no clear D. V was shortened by 7 bases and J by 5 bases, with 9 bases between the two germline ends. This CDR3 region has 13 residues. Germline V CDR1 and CDR2: MNHNY, SVGAGI (reference sequence). CDR3 amino acids: CASIKRDNSPLHF. DNA for the CDR3: TGTGCCAGCATAAAACGGGATAATTCACCCCTCCACTTT.

This clone was observed a handful of times. The chain links TRBV2 to TRBJ2-7; 10 bases align to TRBD2. Per the germline V gene, CDR1 is SNHLY and CDR2 is FYNNEI. The length of the CDR3 is 16 residues. V gave up 6 bases and J gave up 2 bases; unmatched junction bases: 10. The CDR3 loop reads CASRRLAGDTPYEQYF. CDR3 bases: TGTGCCAGCAGACGACTAGCGGGCGATACCCCCTACGAGCAGTACTTC.

V usage is TRBV28 and J usage is TRBJ1-6, with a tentative D call TRBD1 (6 bases). Deletions cut 4 bases from V and 9 bases from J, with 16 bases between. Germline CDR1 MDHEN, CDR2 SYDVKM. This CDR3 region has 15 residues. CDR3 nucleotide sequence: TGTGCCAGCAGTTCCGCCGACAGGCGGCCTTCACCCCTCCACTTT. It translates to CASSSADRRPSPLHF.

The chain joins TRBV7-8 to TRBJ1-4; a possible D gene is TRBD1 (5 bases). CDR3 length: 15 amino acids. Germline lookup yields CDR1 SGHVS and CDR2 FQNEAQ. With 0 bases removed from V and 7 bases from J, the gap between germline ends came to 12 bases. CDR3 bases: TGTGCCAGCAGCTTAGCTCGGGGGATCACTGAAAAACTGTTTTTT. Its translation: CASSLARGITEKLFF.

The V and J genes are TRBV9 and TRBJ2-1, with a tentative D call TRBD2 (5 bases). V dropped 0 bases and J dropped 6 bases, with 13 bases sitting between them. CDR1 SGDLS and CDR2 YYNGEE come from the germline V gene. The CDR3 has 15 amino acids. This CDR3 is CASSVGYGELNEQFF. CDR3 coding DNA: TGTGCCAGCAGCGTAGGGTACGGGGAACTCAATGAGCAGTTCTTC.

The chain uses TRBV5-1 and TRBJ1-1; 10 bases are a match to TRBD1. V lost 5 bases to trimming and J lost 2 bases; unmatched junction nucleotides: 6. CDR1 and CDR2 from the germline V gene are SGHRS and YFSETQ. The CDR3 covers 15 residues. CDR3 DNA sequence: TGCGCCAGCAGGAACAGACAGGGGGCTAACACTGAAGCTTTCTTT. As protein: CASRNRQGANTEAFF.

CDR3 sequence (DNA): TGTGCCAGCAGTTACTCGAGTCTGGGAGCCCGCTACACCTTC. Its translation is CASSYSSLGARYTF. The chain couples TRBV6-5 to TRBJ1-2; D not certain. The CDR3 is made up of 14 amino acids. V lost 0 bases, J lost 9 bases, and 14 bases lay in between. In germline, CDR1 is MNHEY, CDR2 SVGAGI.

The V and J genes are TRBV7-3 and TRBJ2-3; D is possibly TRBD1 (6 bases). Trimming removed 2 bases at V and 9 bases at J, with 12 bases between. Germline values: CDR1 SGHTA, CDR2 FQGTGA. The CDR3 runs to 13 residues. The CDR3 nucleotides read TGTGCCAGCAGCTTATCCCGGACAGCGACGCAGTATTTT. It codes for CASSLSRTATQYF.

The V call is TRBV4-1, the J call TRBJ2-7, with 11 bases fitting TRBD2. Germline values: CDR1 MGHRA, CDR2 YSYEKL. The CDR3 length is 16 residues. The V segment lost 2 bases and the J segment 4 bases; nucleotides outside the gene matches: 7. Written as DNA, the CDR3 is TGCGCCAGCAGCCAAAGTAGCGGGGGGGCCGTATACGAGCAGTACTTC. Its protein is CASSQSSGGAVYEQYF.